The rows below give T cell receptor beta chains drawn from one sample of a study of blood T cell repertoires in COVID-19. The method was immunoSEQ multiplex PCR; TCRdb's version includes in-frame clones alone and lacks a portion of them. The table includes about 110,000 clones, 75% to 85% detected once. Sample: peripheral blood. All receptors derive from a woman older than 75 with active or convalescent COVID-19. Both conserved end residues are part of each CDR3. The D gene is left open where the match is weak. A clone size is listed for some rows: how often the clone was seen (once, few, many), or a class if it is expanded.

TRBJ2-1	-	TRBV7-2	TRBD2	TGTGCCAGCAGCTCCCATTCAGGTAGCGGGAGTTACAATGAGCAGTTCTTC	CASSSHSGSGSYNEQFF
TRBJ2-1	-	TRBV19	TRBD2	TGTGCCAGTAGTACTGAGGGACTAGCGGTTTCCTACAATGAGCAGTTCTTC	CASSTEGLAVSYNEQFF
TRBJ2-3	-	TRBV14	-	TGTGCCAGCAGCCAAGATCAACAGCCCGATACGCAGTATTTT	CASSQDQQPDTQYF
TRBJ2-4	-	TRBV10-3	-	TGTGCCATCAGGATCCACAGGGATGATGGCAAAAACATTCAGTACTTC	CAIRIHRDDGKNIQYF
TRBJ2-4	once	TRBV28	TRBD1	TGTGCCAGCAGTTTAACAGGGGGTACCAAAAACATTCAGTACTTC	CASSLTGGTKNIQYF
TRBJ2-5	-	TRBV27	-	TGTGCCAGCACCAATTACGCGTACGGGGGCCAAGAGACCCAGTACTTC	CASTNYAYGGQETQYF
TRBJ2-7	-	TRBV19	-	TGTGCCAGTAGTATAGAAGCGGGCACCTACGAGCAGTACTTC	CASSIEAGTYEQYF
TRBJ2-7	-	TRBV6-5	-	TGTGCCAGCAGCTACGACAGGTTCACCTACGAGCAGTACTTC	CASSYDRFTYEQYF
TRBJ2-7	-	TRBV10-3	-	TGTGCCATCAGATCCGGGACAATCATCGACGAGCAGTACTTC	CAIRSGTIIDEQYF
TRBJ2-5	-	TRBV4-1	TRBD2	TGCGCCAGCAGCCAAGTAACTCCGGGAGGCGGGGAGACCCAGTACTTC	CASSQVTPGGGETQYF
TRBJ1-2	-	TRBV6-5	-	TGTGCCAGCAGCTTTGCAATAGCTAACTATGGCTACACCTTC	CASSFAIANYGYTF
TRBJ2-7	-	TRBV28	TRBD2	TGTGCCAGCAGCCCGGGGGGCGAGCAGTACTTC	CASSPGGEQYF
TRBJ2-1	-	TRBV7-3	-	TGTGCCAGCAGCTTATTAGGGGGAAGTGAGCAGTTCTTC	CASSLLGGSEQFF
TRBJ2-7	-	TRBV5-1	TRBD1	TGCGCCAGCAGCTTGGGACAGGGGGCGTACGAGCAGTACTTC	CASSLGQGAYEQYF
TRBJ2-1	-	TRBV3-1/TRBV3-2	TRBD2	TGTGCCAGCAGCCGAAGCGGGACTAGCGGGAGAAATGAGCAGTTCTTC	CASSRSGTSGRNEQFF
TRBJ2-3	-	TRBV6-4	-	TGTGCCAGCAGTAGTACCTACACAGATACGCAGTATTTT	CASSSTYTDTQYF
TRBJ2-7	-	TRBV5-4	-	TGTGCCAGCAGCGCAGATTTCTACGAGCAGTACTTC	CASSADFYEQYF
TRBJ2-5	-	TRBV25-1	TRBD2	TGTGCCAAAAAGCTCCTAGCGGGAGGGCCGGGTGAGACCCAGTACTTC	CAKKLLAGGPGETQYF
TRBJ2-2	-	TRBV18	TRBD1	TGTGCCAGCTCACCTCTCGGACAGGGGGCGCCCGGGGAGCTGTTTTTT	CASSPLGQGAPGELFF
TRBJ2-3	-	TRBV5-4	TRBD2	TGTGCCAGCAGCTTACCGGGACTAGCGGGATCTCCGGGCACAGATACGCAGTATTTT	CASSLPGLAGSPGTDTQYF
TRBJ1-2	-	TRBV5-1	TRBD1	TGCGCCAGCAGCTTGGTTGGACAGGACTATGGCTACACCTTC	CASSLVGQDYGYTF
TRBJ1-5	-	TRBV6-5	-	TGTGCCAGCAGGGGGACAACCGGCGGGAATCAGCCCCAGCATTTT	CASRGTTGGNQPQHF
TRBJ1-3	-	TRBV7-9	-	TGTGCCAGCAGCGCGCAGGGGTCTGGAAACACCATATATTTT	CASSAQGSGNTIYF
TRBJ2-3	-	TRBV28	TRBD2	TGTGCCAGCAGTCTTGGACTAGCGTCGACAGATACGCAGTATTTT	CASSLGLASTDTQYF
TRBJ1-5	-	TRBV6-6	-	TGTGCCAGCAGTCAACTACAGGGTGGAAGCAATCAGCCCCAGCATTTT	CASSQLQGGSNQPQHF
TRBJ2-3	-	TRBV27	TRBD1	TGTGCCAGCAGTTTAAAGGGACAGGGTTTTAGCACAGATACGCAGTATTTT	CASSLKGQGFSTDTQYF
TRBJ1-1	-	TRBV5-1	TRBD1	TGCGCCACCAAAGGGACAGAGAACACTGAAGCTTTCTTT	CATKGTENTEAFF
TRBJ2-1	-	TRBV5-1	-	TGCGCCAGCAGCTGGGAAGCAGGGGCGGATTCTTACAATGAGCAGTTCTTC	CASSWEAGADSYNEQFF
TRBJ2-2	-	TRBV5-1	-	TGCGCCAGCAGCTTAAGCACCGAAGGAGCCGGGGAGCTGTTTTTT	CASSLSTEGAGELFF
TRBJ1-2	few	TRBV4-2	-	TGTGCCAGCAGCCAAGATGGGGCAGGTGCAAACTATGGCTACACCTTC	CASSQDGAGANYGYTF
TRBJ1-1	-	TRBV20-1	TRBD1	TGCAGGGGACAGGTGAACACTGAAGCTTTCTTT	CRGQVNTEAFF
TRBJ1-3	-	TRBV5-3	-	TGTGCCAGAAGCTTGGAGAAGGGAGGGCCCCGAAACACCATATATTTT	CARSLEKGGPRNTIYF
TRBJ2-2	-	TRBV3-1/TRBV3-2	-	TGTGCCAGCAGCCACCCCAGGGGGAACACCGGGGAGCTGTTTTTT	CASSHPRGNTGELFF
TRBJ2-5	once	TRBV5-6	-	TGTGCCAGCAGCTTGGCTTTGGCTCTTGGGACCCAGTACTTC	CASSLALALGTQYF
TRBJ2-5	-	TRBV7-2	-	TGTGCCAGCAGCAGAGACAGGTACCAAGAGACCCAGTACTTC	CASSRDRYQETQYF
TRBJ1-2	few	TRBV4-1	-	TGCGCCAGCAGCCAAGATCCCGCATTCAGCTATGGCTACACCTTC	CASSQDPAFSYGYTF
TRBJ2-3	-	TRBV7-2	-	TGTGCCAGCAGACGCGGACAGCACCCGAGCACAGATACGCAGTATTTT	CASRRGQHPSTDTQYF
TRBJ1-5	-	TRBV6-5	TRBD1	TGTGCCAGTGGACAGGGCAATCAGCCCCAGCATTTT	CASGQGNQPQHF
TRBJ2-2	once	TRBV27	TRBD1	TGTGCCAGCAGTACCCAGGGGGCAGGCACCGGGGAGCTGTTTTTT	CASSTQGAGTGELFF
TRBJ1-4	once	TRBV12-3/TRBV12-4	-	TGTGCCAGCAGTTTACAGATCTCTGAAAAACTGTTTTTT	CASSLQISEKLFF
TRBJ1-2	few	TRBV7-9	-	TGTGCCAGCAGCCCCCAGGGGACCTATGGCTACACCTTC	CASSPQGTYGYTF
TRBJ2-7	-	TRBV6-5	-	TGTGCCAGCAGTTACCGTCAGGTAACCTACGAGCAGTACTTC	CASSYRQVTYEQYF
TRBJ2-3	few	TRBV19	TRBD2	TGTGCCAGTAGTAGTGGACTAGTGGTCACAGATACGCAGTATTTT	CASSSGLVVTDTQYF
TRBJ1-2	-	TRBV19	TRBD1	TGTGCCAGTAGTATCGGACAGGGTGGAAGCTACACCTTC	CASSIGQGGSYTF